These 25 T cell receptor beta chains share one sample of origin, sequenced in a study of response to subunit inactivated influenza vaccine. MiXCR was run by TCRdb on the RT-PCR reads, yielding one entry per CDR3 protein. The sample lists 750,000 to 850,000 distinct CDR3 sequences, roughly 18% occurring once. Sequenced material: PBMCs from blood, taken 5 to 6 days after vaccination. The origin of the receptors is a middle-aged man who received an inactivated influenza vaccine.

The V and J genes are TRBV27 and TRBJ2-1; D is perhaps TRBD2 (6 bases). Per the germline V gene, CDR1 is MNHEY and CDR2 is SMNVEV (reference sequence). CDR3 length equals 15 residues. V lost 5 bases, J lost 5 bases, and 16 bases lay in between. The CDR3 DNA is TGTGCCAGCAGTAAAAGCCGGGAGACCCACAATGAGCAGTTCTTC. The encoded protein is CASSKSRETHNEQFF.

The chain has TRBV5-6 and TRBJ2-6; D unresolved. Trimming shortened V by 5 bases and J by 0 bases, and 9 bases separated the two germline ends. CDR3 length: 15 residues. Germline CDR1 and CDR2: SGHDT and YYEEEE. CDR3 in DNA: TGTGCCAGCAGAGCAGGCTTCTCTGGGGCCAACGTCCTGACTTTC. Protein product: CASRAGFSGANVLTF.

CDR3 sequence: CASSYREEQFF. CDR3 in DNA: TGTGCCAGCTCATACAGGGAGGAGCAGTTCTTC. This sequence joins TRBV18 and TRBJ2-1; a possible D gene is TRBD1 (6 bases). The CDR3 is 11 amino acids. The ends were cut back, 5 bases at V and 10 bases at J, with 9 bases in the middle. Germline V gives CDR1 KGHSH, CDR2 LQKENI.

In its sample, this clonotype was seen a few times. The CDR3 region is CASSPAGGPQETQYF. CDR3 DNA: TGTGCCAGCAGCCCGGCAGGAGGCCCCCAGGAGACCCAGTACTTC. The chain is built from TRBV4-2 and TRBJ2-5, with D perhaps TRBD2 (5 bases). V lost 4 bases to trimming and J lost 5 bases, with 17 bases between them. This CDR3 is built from 15 residues. CDR1 LGHNA and CDR2 YNFKEQ come from the germline V gene.

The table lists this clonotype with a few counts. The rearrangement joins TRBV5-1 to TRBJ2-5; 11 bases match TRBD2. Germline V CDR1 and CDR2: SGHRS, YFSETQ. With V trimmed by 4 bases and J by 1 base, 9 bases remained unmatched. The CDR3 length is 17 residues. The CDR3 loop is CASSPQIAGGIQETQYF. In nucleotides, the CDR3 is TGCGCCAGCAGCCCCCAGATAGCGGGGGGGATCCAAGAGACCCAGTACTTC.

In this sample, this clonotype turned up a few times. The chain uses TRBV7-9 and TRBJ1-2; D is perhaps TRBD1 (5 bases). Trimming left V 1 base short and J 2 bases short, with 8 bases between. This CDR3 has 14 residues. CDR1 SEHNR and CDR2 FQNEAQ come from the germline V gene (reference sequence). CDR3 in DNA: TGTGCCAGCAGCTTAGGCAGGGACAACTATGGCTACACCTTC. This encodes CASSLGRDNYGYTF. Complete variable domain (other parts from reference TRBV7-9 and TRBJ1-2): DTGVSQNPRHKITKRGQNVTFRCDPISEHNRLYWYRQTLGQGPEFLTYFQNEAQLEKSRLLSDRFSAERPKGSFSTLEIQRTEQGDSAMYLCASSLGRDNYGYTFGSGTRLTVV.

This clonotype has just a few counts. The rearrangement joins TRBV5-1 to TRBJ2-5, with a weak D call TRBD1 (6 bases). Germline assignment: CDR1 SGHRS and CDR2 YFSETQ. V shed 4 bases and J shed 5 bases, with 18 bases lying between them. This CDR3 comprises 15 residues. This CDR3 is CASSGGQRSGETQYF. CDR3 sequence (DNA): TGCGCCAGCAGCGGAGGACAGAGGAGTGGGGAGACCCAGTACTTC.

The chain couples TRBV13 to TRBJ1-1, with no clear D. V was clipped by 2 bases and J by 1 base, with 8 bases between them. The CDR3 consists of 14 residues. Germline CDR1 reads PRHDT; CDR2 reads FYEKMQ (reference sequence). DNA for the CDR3: TGTGCCAGCAGCTTAATCGGTGGGAACACTGAAGCTTTCTTT. Its protein product is CASSLIGGNTEAFF.

This chain joins TRBV20-1 and TRBJ2-7; TRBD1 matches 7 bases. The length of the CDR3 is 12 residues. With V trimmed by 4 bases and J by 4 bases, 4 bases remained unmatched. The V gene's germline CDR1 is DFQATT and CDR2 SNEGSKA (reference sequence). The CDR3 protein is CSAKGQFYEQYF. DNA of the CDR3: TGCAGTGCTAAGGGACAGTTTTACGAGCAGTACTTC.

This clonotype was seen ten or more times. The rearrangement joins TRBV7-9 to TRBJ2-5; D remains ambiguous. The CDR3 is 15 amino acids. The V end lost 1 base, the J end lost 5 bases, and 14 bases lay between the germline ends. Per the germline V gene, CDR1 is SEHNR and CDR2 is FQNEAQ (reference sequence). The CDR3: CASSLGSYQWETQYF. The CDR3 DNA reads as TGTGCCAGCAGCTTAGGGTCCTATCAGTGGGAGACCCAGTACTTC.

V is TRBV10-3 and J is TRBJ2-1; TRBD2 aligns across 9 bases. V trimming: 4 bases; J trimming: 7 bases; junction bases outside the gene matches: 5. The CDR3 is 14 amino acids. CDR1 and CDR2 from the germline V gene are ENHRY and SYGVKD. Written as DNA, the CDR3 is TGTGCCATCAGTGTTGCGGGGGGGATGAATGAGCAGTTCTTC. Its translation: CAISVAGGMNEQFF.

This clonotype came up a few times. The rearrangement joins TRBV28 to TRBJ2-7; unclear D gene. The germline V gene encodes CDR1 MDHEN and CDR2 SYDVKM. V lost 7 bases, J lost 0 bases, and 13 bases lay in between. This CDR3 is 14 amino acids long. CDR3 DNA sequence: TGTGCCAGCATTCCGTTAGGGAACTCCTACGAGCAGTACTTC. Translation gives CASIPLGNSYEQYF.

This clonotype turned up a few times. The V call is TRBV6-5, the J call TRBJ1-1; a weak D match, TRBD1 (6 bases). CDR1 and CDR2 (germline): MNHEY, SVGAGI. This CDR3 comprises 15 residues. V lost 0 bases and J lost 5, with 13 bases in between. This CDR3 is CASSYSSLGGTEAFF. CDR3 coding DNA: TGTGCCAGCAGTTACTCGTCCTTAGGGGGGACTGAAGCTTTCTTT.

Many counts were recorded for this clonotype. The chain carries TRBV29-1 and TRBJ2-5; tentatively, D is TRBD1 or TRBD2 (5 bases each). The CDR3 totals 11 residues. The germline V gene has CDR1 SQVTM and CDR2 ANQGSEA. V was clipped by 5 bases and J by 7 bases, with 11 bases between them. This CDR3 is CSVQKGRTQYF. CDR3 in DNA: TGCAGCGTTCAAAAGGGACGGACCCAGTACTTC.

This clonotype was seen a few times. This chain links TRBV5-1 with TRBJ2-2, with D unresolved. Looked up from germline, CDR1 is SGHRS and CDR2 is YFSETQ. V dropped 4 bases and J dropped 4 bases, with 11 bases sitting between them. The CDR3 consists of 14 residues. The CDR3 DNA follows: TGCGCCAGCAGCGCCGCCCAGCTCACCGGGGAGCTGTTTTTT. It translates to CASSAAQLTGELFF.

In this sample, this clonotype turned up many times. The chain employs TRBV6-2 or TRBV6-3 and TRBJ2-7, with 7 bases that match TRBD1. CDR3 size: 13 residues. Germline trimming cut 6 bases from V and 3 bases from J; bases unmatched to any gene: 5. Germline V lookup: CDR1 MNHEY, CDR2 SVGEGT. CDR3 nucleotide sequence: TGTGCCAGCAGCGAACGGGACAGCTACGAGCAGTACTTC. This translates into CASSERDSYEQYF.

In its sample, this clonotype was seen a few times. The chain couples TRBV12-3 or TRBV12-4 to TRBJ2-1; 14 bases are a match to TRBD2. CDR3 size: 18 residues. The junction had 7 bases not matched to a gene; V was cut back by 4 bases and J by 2 bases. CDR3 sequence reads: CASSSGTSGSLAYNEQFF. As DNA, the CDR3 is TGTGCCAGCAGTTCGGGGACTAGCGGGAGTCTCGCCTACAATGAGCAGTTCTTC.

V and J are TRBV25-1 and TRBJ2-3; perhaps D is TRBD1 or TRBD2 (7 bases each). V lost 4 bases to trimming and J lost 8 bases, with 25 bases between them. CDR1 is MGHDK, CDR2 SYGVNS, per germline. The CDR3 has 17 amino acids. CDR3 coding DNA: TGTGCCAGCAGTGCAGATTACCGGGACCAGGGGGGGGCTACGCAGTATTTT. Translated: CASSADYRDQGGATQYF. Based on the CDR3 plus reference TRBV25-1 and TRBJ2-3, the full variable domain is EADIYQTPRYLVIGTGKKITLECSQTMGHDKMYWYQQDPGMELHLIHYSYGVNSTEKGDLSSESTVSRIRTEHFPLTLESARPSHTSQYLCASSADYRDQGGATQYFGPGTRLTVL.

This clonotype has a count of ten or more. This chain joins TRBV29-1 and TRBJ2-5, with D perhaps matching TRBD1 or TRBD2 (5 bases each). The CDR3 covers 14 residues. V gave up 5 bases and J gave up 1 base, with 14 bases separating them. Germline CDR1 reads SQVTM; CDR2 reads ANQGSEA. The CDR3 region has the DNA TGCAGCGTTTCCTACCCGGGACCCCAAGAGACCCAGTACTTC. Translated: CSVSYPGPQETQYF.

This clonotype has ten or more counts. The V and J genes are TRBV12-3 or TRBV12-4 and TRBJ1-4; TRBD1 is a possible D gene (6 bases). V lost 7 bases to trimming and J lost 7 bases, with 16 bases between them. The CDR3 totals 14 residues. For the CDR3, the DNA is TGTGCCAGCAACATAGCAGGGGCCGCTGAAAAACTGTTTTTT. This sequence encodes CASNIAGAAEKLFF.

This clonotype was observed a few times. DNA of the CDR3: TGCGCCAGCAGCTTGGTAGGGCACGGGGAGCTGTTTTTT. This gives the protein CASSLVGHGELFF. The chain couples TRBV5-1 to TRBJ2-2, with no clear D. The V and J ends lost 0 bases and 7 bases respectively, with 7 bases between them. The CDR3 has 13 amino acids. Germline V lookup: CDR1 SGHRS, CDR2 YFSETQ.

The chain couples TRBV29-1 to TRBJ2-7, with D perhaps matching TRBD1 or TRBD2 (7 bases each). The CDR3 consists of 13 residues. Germline V gives CDR1 SQVTM, CDR2 ANQGSEA. With 4 bases removed from V and 2 bases from J, the gap between germline ends came to 12 bases. The CDR3 is CSVGQGGTYEQYF. The DNA of the CDR3 is TGCAGCGTTGGCCAGGGGGGGACCTACGAGCAGTACTTC.

The rearrangement uses TRBV4-3 and TRBJ2-2, with D possibly matching TRBD2 (6 bases). V was cut by 0 bases and J by 7 bases, with 9 bases left in between. This CDR3 is built from 14 residues. The germline V gene encodes CDR1 LGHNA and CDR2 YSLEER. This CDR3 is CASSQDGRGGELFF. The CDR3 DNA reads TGCGCCAGCAGCCAAGATGGGCGGGGCGGGGAGCTGTTTTTT.

This clonotype came up a few times. The V and J genes are TRBV15 and TRBJ2-2; TRBD2 is a possible D gene (6 bases). CDR1 and CDR2 (germline): LNHNV, YYDKDF (reference sequence). V was cut by 5 bases and J by 4 bases, with 14 bases left in between. The CDR3 sequence is 15 residues long. The CDR3 protein is CATSLARGITGELFF. Written as DNA, the CDR3 is TGTGCCACCAGCTTAGCGCGGGGAATCACCGGGGAGCTGTTTTTT.

This clonotype was counted ten times or more. V usage is TRBV20-1 and J usage is TRBJ2-5, with TRBD2 matching 11 bases. After removal of 3 bases from V and 2 bases from J, the junction contained 2 bases not matched to a gene. The V gene's germline CDR1 is DFQATT and CDR2 SNEGSKA (reference sequence). This CDR3 is built from 14 residues. The CDR3: CSARWTSGQETQYF. The CDR3 bases are TGCAGTGCTAGGTGGACTAGCGGGCAAGAGACCCAGTACTTC.